This TCR beta chain was obtained from a study of T cell repertoires in cytomegalovirus infection. Study-wide background: The public TCR beta signatures pointed to both CMV infection and matching HLA type.

This clonotype was picked up one time. The antigen remains undetermined. TCRdb used MiXCR to reprocess the reads, holding one entry per CDR3 protein. The sample lists some 50,000 distinct CDR3 sequences; 20% to 25% were seen once. Per germline, CDR1 SGHAT and CDR2 FQNNGV. Trimming at V came to 2 bases and at J to 7 bases, leaving 6 bases not matched to a gene. The CDR3 consists of 15 residues. The chain links TRBV11-2 to TRBJ2-1; 9 bases fit TRBD2. The receptor was isolated from a human donor in good health (CMV status not recorded). Some clones in this sample may be carry-over from other donors' samples. Source: CD8+ T cells from cultured PBMCs, taken from culture after CMV antigen stimulation. CDR3: CASSLWRGGLNEQFF. CDR3 nucleotide sequence: TGTGCCAGCAGCTTATGGCGGGGGGGCCTAAATGAGCAGTTCTTC.